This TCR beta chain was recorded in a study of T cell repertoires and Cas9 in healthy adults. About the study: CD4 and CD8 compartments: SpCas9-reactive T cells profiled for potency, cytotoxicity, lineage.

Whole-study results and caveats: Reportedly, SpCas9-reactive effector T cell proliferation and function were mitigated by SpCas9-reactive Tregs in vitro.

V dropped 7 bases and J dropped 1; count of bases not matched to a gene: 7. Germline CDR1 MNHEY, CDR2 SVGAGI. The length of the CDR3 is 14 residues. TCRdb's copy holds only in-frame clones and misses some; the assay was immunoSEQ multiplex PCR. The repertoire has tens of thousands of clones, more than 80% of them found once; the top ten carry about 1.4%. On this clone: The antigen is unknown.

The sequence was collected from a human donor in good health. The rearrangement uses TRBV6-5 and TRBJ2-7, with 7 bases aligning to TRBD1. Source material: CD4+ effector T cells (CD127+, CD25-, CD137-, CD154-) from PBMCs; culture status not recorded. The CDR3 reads CASTGQARSYEQYF. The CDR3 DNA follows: TGTGCCAGCACCGGACAGGCCCGATCCTACGAGCAGTACTTC.